This T cell receptor (beta chain) came from a study of T-cell reconstitution after alpha-beta-depleted transplantation in children. Unique molecular identifiers featured in how the TCRbeta library was prepared. One entry per CDR3 protein results from TCRdb running MiXCR on the PCR reads. The sample lists 200,000 to 300,000 distinct CDR3 sequences, under 30% occurring once. The J segment lost 6 bases and the V segment lost 7 bases, leaving 3 bases of the junction unmatched. The germline V gene encodes CDR1 ENHRY and CDR2 SYGVKD. This CDR3 is 12 amino acids long. This clonotype was detected ten times or more. What it recognizes is unknown. Study outcomes and limitations: T-cell numbers and diversity, one year after transplant, stemmed largely from T cells that were newly produced. In patients about two months after transplant, alpha-beta T cells reportedly arose from several hundred expanded graft clones. Recipient T cells and thymic progenitors that survived were the source of the high TCRbeta diversity seen at day 60 in some patients.

The receptor was isolated from a female patient aged 2 to 10 who had a stem cell transplant for congenital amegakaryocytic thrombocytopenia, so the T cells may come from the graft donor. The gene calls are TRBV10-3 and TRBJ2-7, with 10 bases that match TRBD2. Sequenced material: PBMCs, mostly from graft donor cells, taken 360 days after TCRalphabeta/CD19-depleted stem cell transplant. The CDR3 sequence is CAINSGGVEQYF. CDR3 nucleotides: TGTGCCATCAACAGCGGGGGGGTCGAGCAGTACTTC.